These 19 T cell receptor beta chains share one sample of origin, sequenced in a study of blood T cells in healthy people across ages. Alongside a J-beta primer mix, a sample-barcoded 5' primer served in a second PCR lasting about 7 to 12 cycles. MiXCR, run by TCRdb on the 5' RACE reads, gives a single entry per CDR3 protein. In the table there are fewer than 800,000 distinct CDR3 sequences, around 21% of which are singletons. The sample consisted of blood. These receptors were collected from a man between 65 and 85 years old in good health.

This clonotype occurred a few times. The chain recombines TRBV7-9 with TRBJ2-7; D not resolved. The V gene's germline CDR1 is SEHNR and CDR2 FQNEAQ (reference sequence). V dropped 0 bases and J dropped 1 base, with 10 bases sitting between them. This CDR3 contains 15 residues. Here the CDR3 reads CASSLAGISSYEQYF. DNA of the CDR3: TGTGCCAGCAGCTTAGCAGGGATTAGTTCCTACGAGCAGTACTTC.

The V and J genes are TRBV4-1 and TRBJ2-5, with 8 bases aligning to TRBD1. CDR1 is MGHRA and CDR2 is YSYEKL in the germline V gene. V trimming: 0 bases; J trimming: 5 bases; junction bases outside the gene matches: 5. The length of the CDR3 is 15 residues. In nucleotides, the CDR3 is TGCGCCAGCAGCCAAGACCAGGGGGCGGCGGAGACCCAGTACTTC. Translation: CASSQDQGAAETQYF.

The chain recombines TRBV5-1 with TRBJ1-3, with 9 bases matching TRBD1. J lost 7 bases, V lost 4 bases, and 6 bases had no gene match. CDR1 is SGHRS and CDR2 is YFSETQ in the germline V gene. This CDR3 has 14 amino acids. The CDR3 loop is CASSGDREGNTIYF. The CDR3, as DNA: TGCGCCAGCAGCGGGGACAGGGAAGGGAACACCATATATTTT.

The chain couples TRBV4-1 to TRBJ2-7; no reliable D call. Trimming removed 4 bases from V and 3 bases from J, with 13 bases in between. From germline, CDR1 is MGHRA and CDR2 YSYEKL. The CDR3 sequence is 14 residues long. This CDR3 reads CASSLDGRNYEQYF. The CDR3 nucleotides read TGCGCCAGCAGCCTGGACGGACGGAACTACGAGCAGTACTTC.

This clonotype was found a few times. V gene TRBV29-1 combines with J gene TRBJ2-7, with TRBD1 matching 10 bases. Trimming took 4 bases from V and 1 from J; bases not matched to a gene: 4. The CDR3 spans 14 residues. Germline CDR1 reads SQVTM; CDR2 reads ANQGSEA. The CDR3 DNA follows: TGCAGCGTTGTGACAGGGGGCAAGTCCTACGAGCAGTACTTC. Encoded protein: CSVVTGGKSYEQYF.

This clonotype was counted only a few times. The chain employs TRBV11-2 and TRBJ1-3, with D unclear. Per germline, CDR1 SGHAT and CDR2 FQNNGV. V gave up 5 bases and J gave up 9 bases, with 8 bases separating them. The CDR3 is 11 amino acids. CDR3 nucleotide sequence: TGTGCCAGCAGCCTCCTGGGCACCATATATTTT. Residues: CASSLLGTIYF.

The V call is TRBV21-1, the J call TRBJ2-3; no DNA check was done on the table's D call, TRBD1. TRBV21-1 is assigned pseudogene status. The CDR3 extends over 19 amino acids. The CDR3 nucleotides are TGTGCCAGCAGCAATTGGGGTACTAGCGACCGCCCCCTCATGTATACGCAGTATTTT. It codes for CASSNWGTSDRPLMYTQYF.

The chain recombines TRBV3-1 with TRBJ2-7; 7 nucleotides align to TRBD1. CDR1 and CDR2 (germline): LGHDT, YNNKEL (reference sequence). The CDR3 loop spans 19 amino acids. V shed 1 base and J 0 bases; nucleotides not matched to a gene: 15. CDR3 sequence: CASSQGLDRVKGNSYEQYF. The CDR3 nucleotides read TGTGCCAGCAGCCAAGGGCTCGACAGGGTAAAGGGCAACTCCTACGAGCAGTACTTC.

The V gene is TRBV27, the J gene TRBJ2-7; 7 bases match TRBD1. J was trimmed by 2 bases and V by 6 bases; bases with no gene match: 10. The length of the CDR3 is 15 residues. CDR1 is MNHEY, CDR2 SMNVEV, per germline (reference sequence). As DNA, the CDR3 is TGTGCCAGCAGCCCAACCGGGACAGTAGCCTACGAGCAGTACTTC. It is translated as CASSPTGTVAYEQYF.

In this sample, this clonotype turned up many times. An end of the junction differs from the germline gene, which may be a read error. The chain is built from TRBV28 and TRBJ1-3; 7 bases are shared with TRBD1. Germline V lookup: CDR1 MDHEN, CDR2 SYDVKM. This CDR3 is 13 amino acids long. CDR3 region: CASSTPGTASVGF. CDR3 DNA: TGTGCCAGCAGTACCCCCGGGACAGCCTCCGTCGGTTTT.

This clonotype was counted between two and nine times. The V and J genes are TRBV7-2 and TRBJ2-7, with 8 bases fitting TRBD1. V shed 5 bases, J shed 1 base, and the junction held 10 bases outside the gene matches. Per germline, CDR1 SGHTA and CDR2 FQGNSA. The CDR3 spans 16 residues. In DNA form, the CDR3 reads TGTGCCAGCAGCCCGCAGGCGGACAGGGCTTCCTACGAGCAGTACTTC. This gives the protein CASSPQADRASYEQYF.

The chain has TRBV11-2 and TRBJ1-1; D remains unclear. Germline V gene data show CDR1 as SGHAT and CDR2 as FQNNGV. CDR3 size: 15 residues. The germline V and J ends were trimmed by 5 bases and 4 bases, with 17 bases remaining between them. The CDR3 sequence is CASSLGEGFGTEAFF. In nucleotides, the CDR3 is TGTGCCAGCAGCCTCGGGGAAGGGTTTGGCACTGAAGCTTTCTTT.

The chain combines TRBV11-2 with TRBJ2-5; a possible D gene is TRBD1 (7 bases). This CDR3 is built from 15 residues. Germline CDR1 and CDR2: SGHAT and FQNNGV. Trimming removed 2 bases at V and 0 bases at J, with 10 bases between. CDR3 DNA sequence: TGTGCCAGCAGCTTATCAGGGGGGTACCAAGAGACCCAGTACTTC. It encodes CASSLSGGYQETQYF.

The chain joins TRBV12-3 or TRBV12-4 to TRBJ2-3, with 7 bases that match TRBD1. The CDR3 contains 15 residues. Trimming took 5 bases from V and 4 from J; bases not matched to a gene: 9. CDR3 DNA sequence: TGTGCCAGCAGTCTCAGGGGGATTGAGGCAGATACGCAGTATTTT. It is translated as CASSLRGIEADTQYF.

This chain's CDR3 is CASSQDLSQPQHF. Written as DNA, the CDR3 is TGTGCCAGCAGCCAAGATTTATCGCAGCCCCAGCATTTT. The chain uses TRBV3-1 and TRBJ1-5; D is unresolved. The V gene's germline CDR1 is LGHDT and CDR2 YNNKEL (reference sequence). The CDR3 covers 13 residues. The germline V and J ends were trimmed by 0 bases and 7 bases, with 7 bases remaining between them.

This clonotype turned up a few times. The CDR3 region is CASSTTRVHNEQFF. CDR3 sequence (DNA): TGTGCCAGCAGTACAACTAGAGTCCACAATGAGCAGTTCTTC. The chain couples TRBV6-6 to TRBJ2-5; possibly TRBD2 for D (5 bases). The better agreement between TRBJ2-1 and the DNA end casts doubt on the J call. The CDR3 totals 14 residues. Germline V gene data show CDR1 as MNHNY and CDR2 as SVGAGI (reference sequence).

This clonotype was seen at least ten times. For the CDR3, the DNA is TGTGCCAGCAGTTCCTACCCTGCAAGGGAAGAGCAGTACTTC. It translates to CASSSYPAREEQYF. V usage is TRBV28 and J usage is TRBJ2-7; D remains unclear. The CDR3 runs 14 residues. Per germline, CDR1 MDHEN and CDR2 SYDVKM. The V and J ends lost 4 bases and 7 bases respectively, with 17 bases between them.

Points on this clonotype: Just one base apart from a much larger clone, this may be a read error. This chain joins TRBV2 and TRBJ2-5; perhaps TRBD2 as D (5 bases). Germline CDR1 and CDR2: SNHLY and FYNNEI. There are 12 residues in the CDR3. The CDR3 here is CASSVGWETPYF. The CDR3 nucleotides read TGTGCCAGCAGTGTAGGGTGGGAGACCCCGTACTTC.

This clonotype came up a few times. The CDR3 loop is CASSLDAGRDIQYF. In DNA form, the CDR3 reads TGTGCCAGCAGCTTAGACGCGGGCCGGGACATTCAGTACTTC. This rearrangement joins TRBV7-2 to TRBJ2-4, with D possibly TRBD2 on 5 matching bases. The V end lost 1 base, the J end lost 8 bases, and 12 bases lay between the germline ends. The CDR3 consists of 14 residues. CDR1 and CDR2 from the germline V gene are SGHTA and FQGNSA.